This TCR beta chain came from a study of T cell responses to AZD1222 COVID-19 vaccine. Regarding the study as a whole: The peak T cell response came first, and repertoires were sampled only after it.

As regards this clone: The antigen is unknown.

Some clones are missing from TCRdb's copy, which holds only in-frame ones; the method was immunoSEQ multiplex PCR. The profile shows 130,000 or so clones, around 87% of them singletons. With 6 bases removed from V and 2 bases from J, the gap between germline ends came to 13 bases. CDR1 is MNHEY, CDR2 SVGAGI, per germline. This CDR3 has 14 amino acids. This specimen was peripheral blood, taken on day 0 of AZD1222 vaccination. V is TRBV6-5 and J is TRBJ1-1, with D maybe TRBD1 (6 bases). The receptor was isolated from an adult in good health. Written as DNA, the CDR3 is TGTGCCAGCAGACCCCGGGGGGGCAACACTGAAGCTTTCTTT. Amino acid sequence: CASRPRGGNTEAFF.